This T cell receptor (beta chain) was sequenced for a study of OX40 agonist ivuxolimab in advanced cancers. Overall study context: Every 2 weeks, patients received ivuxolimab intravenously, dosed at 0.01 to 10 mg/kg. Dose-escalation patients suffered from hepatocellular carcinoma, melanoma, renal cell or head and neck cancer. Overall study results and limits: Also present in some nonresponders was a low level of normalized T-cell clonal expansion.

Collection of blood occurred at baseline, at cycle 4 day 1, and at cycle 7 day 1. This CDR3 spans 14 amino acids. Germline CDR1 and CDR2: SGHTA and FQGNSA. Trimming took 7 bases from V and 0 from J, leaving 12 bases between them. Remarks on this clone: Its matching antigen is unknown.

The assay was immunoSEQ multiplex PCR, and TCRdb's table has in-frame clones only and misses some. The repertoire consists of approximately 74,000 clones, with over 75% occurring once and the leading ten covering roughly 0.5%. The sequence was obtained from an adult with an advanced solid tumor such as melanoma, head and neck, liver or kidney cancer. J is TRBJ1-1 and V is TRBV7-2; D gene unclear. The sequencing here drew on CD4+ or CD8+ T cells sorted from blood, taken in a trial of the OX40 agonist ivuxolimab. The CDR3 sequence: CASKGDIMNTEAFF. In nucleotides, the CDR3 is TGTGCCAGCAAGGGAGACATCATGAACACTGAAGCTTTCTTT.